This is a list of T cell receptor beta chains from one sample in a study of stem cell transplantation in POMP-related autoinflammatory disease. The protocol was immunoSEQ multiplex PCR, while the TCRdb copy is restricted to in-frame clones and leaves out a portion. The table lists about 6,900 clones, over 80% of them singletons, with roughly 4% in the top ten. Sequenced input: a CXCR5-defined cell subset from PBMCs. All receptors derive from a human donor in good health. CDR3s include the opening cysteine and the closing phenylalanine or tryptophan. D genes are given only for firm matches. Not every row has a clone size; where given, it reads once, few, many or a size class.

clone_size	j_call	v_call	d_call	cdr3_nt	cdr3_aa
once	TRBJ1-5	TRBV27	-	TGTGCCACCCACCGGGGGAATCAGCCCCAGCATTTT	CATHRGNQPQHF
-	TRBJ2-3	TRBV18	TRBD1	TGTGCCAGCTCTCCCAGGGGGCTGAGCACAGATACGCAGTATTTT	CASSPRGLSTDTQYF
few	TRBJ1-2	TRBV5-4	TRBD1	TGTGCCAGCAGCAAGGCCCCCTCTGACAGGGCCACCGACTATGGCTACACCTTC	CASSKAPSDRATDYGYTF
-	TRBJ2-1	TRBV14	TRBD2	TGTGCCAGCAGCCCAGCGGGGGCCATCTACAATGAGCAGTTCTTC	CASSPAGAIYNEQFF
-	TRBJ2-3	TRBV27	TRBD2	TGTGCCAGCAGTCCTAGCGGGGGGACTACAGATACGCAGTATTTT	CASSPSGGTTDTQYF
-	TRBJ2-7	TRBV5-5	-	TGTGCCAGCACTGTCCCAGGGCACGACGAGCAGTACTTC	CASTVPGHDEQYF
-	TRBJ1-1	TRBV7-3	-	TGTGCCAGCAGCGCCCAGGGTACCATGAACACTGAAGCTTTCTTT	CASSAQGTMNTEAFF
-	TRBJ1-1	TRBV19	-	TGTGCCAGCGCCCACAGGGAAGGCGCCGAAGCTTTCTTT	CASAHREGAEAFF
-	TRBJ2-3	TRBV11-2	TRBD1	TGTGCCAGCAGCTCCCCGGGACAGAGCACAGATACGCAGTATTTT	CASSSPGQSTDTQYF
-	TRBJ2-3	TRBV5-4	-	TGTGCCAGCAGCTTGGGAGGCAGGATGGCAGATACGCAGTATTTT	CASSLGGRMADTQYF